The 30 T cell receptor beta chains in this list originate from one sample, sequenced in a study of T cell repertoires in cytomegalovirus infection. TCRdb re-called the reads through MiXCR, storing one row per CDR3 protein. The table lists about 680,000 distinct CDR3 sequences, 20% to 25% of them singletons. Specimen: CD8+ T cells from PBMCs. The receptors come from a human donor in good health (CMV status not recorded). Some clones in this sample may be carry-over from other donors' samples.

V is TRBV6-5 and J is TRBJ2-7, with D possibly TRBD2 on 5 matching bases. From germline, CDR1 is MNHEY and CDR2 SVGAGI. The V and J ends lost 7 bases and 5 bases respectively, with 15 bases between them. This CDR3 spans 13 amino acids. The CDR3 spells CASNLGWRDEQYF. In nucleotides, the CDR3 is TGTGCCAGCAACCTCGGATGGCGGGACGAGCAGTACTTC.

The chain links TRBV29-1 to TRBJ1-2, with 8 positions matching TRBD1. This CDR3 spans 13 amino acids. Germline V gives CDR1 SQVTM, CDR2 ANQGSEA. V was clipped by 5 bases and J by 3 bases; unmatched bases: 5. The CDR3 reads CSVWTGSDYGYTF. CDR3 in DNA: TGCAGCGTTTGGACAGGGTCGGACTATGGCTACACCTTC.

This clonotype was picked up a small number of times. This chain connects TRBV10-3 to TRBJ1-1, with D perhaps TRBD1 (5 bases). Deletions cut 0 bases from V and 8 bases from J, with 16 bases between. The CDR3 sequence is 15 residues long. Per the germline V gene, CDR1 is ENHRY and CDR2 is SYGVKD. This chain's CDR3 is CAISESKRDRGEAFF. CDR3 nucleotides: TGTGCCATCAGTGAGTCGAAAAGGGACCGAGGGGAAGCTTTCTTT.

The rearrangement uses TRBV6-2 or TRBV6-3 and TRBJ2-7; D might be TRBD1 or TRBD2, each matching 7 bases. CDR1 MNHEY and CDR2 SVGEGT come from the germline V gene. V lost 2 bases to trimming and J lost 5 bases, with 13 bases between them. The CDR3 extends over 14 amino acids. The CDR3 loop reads CASSYGQGGHEQYV. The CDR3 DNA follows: TGTGCCAGCAGTTACGGGCAGGGGGGGCACGAGCAGTACGTC.

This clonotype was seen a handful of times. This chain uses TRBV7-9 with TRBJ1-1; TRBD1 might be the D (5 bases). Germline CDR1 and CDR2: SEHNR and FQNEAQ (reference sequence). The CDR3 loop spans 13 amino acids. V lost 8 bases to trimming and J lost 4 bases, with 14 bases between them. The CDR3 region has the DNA TGTGCCAGCCGACCTGGGGCGAGCACTGAAGCTTTCTTT. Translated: CASRPGASTEAFF.

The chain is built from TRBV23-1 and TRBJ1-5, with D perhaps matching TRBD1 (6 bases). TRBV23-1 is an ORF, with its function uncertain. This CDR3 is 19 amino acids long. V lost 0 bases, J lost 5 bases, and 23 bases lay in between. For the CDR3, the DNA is TGCGCCAGCAGTCAATCTCCCCTCTCCCTCCACAGGGCAGATCAGCCCCAGCATTTT. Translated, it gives CASSQSPLSLHRADQPQHF.

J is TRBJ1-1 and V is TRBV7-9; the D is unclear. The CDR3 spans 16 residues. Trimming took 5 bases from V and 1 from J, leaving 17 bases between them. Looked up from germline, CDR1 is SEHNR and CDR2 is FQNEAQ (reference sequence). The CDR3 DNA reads TGTGCCAGCAGCCCCGTGGGCTTCACGGCGAACACTGAAGCTTTCTTT. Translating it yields CASSPVGFTANTEAFF.

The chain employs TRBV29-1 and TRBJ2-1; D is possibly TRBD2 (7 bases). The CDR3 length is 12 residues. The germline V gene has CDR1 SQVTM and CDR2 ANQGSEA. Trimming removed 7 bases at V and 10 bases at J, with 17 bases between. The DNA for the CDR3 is TGCAGCGGGGGAGGGGCCGGGACAGAGCAGTTCTTC. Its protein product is CSGGGAGTEQFF.

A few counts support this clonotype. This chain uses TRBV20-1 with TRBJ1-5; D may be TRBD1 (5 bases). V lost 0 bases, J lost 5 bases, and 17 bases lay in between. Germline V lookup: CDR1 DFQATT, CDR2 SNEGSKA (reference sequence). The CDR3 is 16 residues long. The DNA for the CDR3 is TGCAGTGCTAGAGATCGTTGGCAGGGAGGTCATCAGCCCCAGCATTTT. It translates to CSARDRWQGGHQPQHF.

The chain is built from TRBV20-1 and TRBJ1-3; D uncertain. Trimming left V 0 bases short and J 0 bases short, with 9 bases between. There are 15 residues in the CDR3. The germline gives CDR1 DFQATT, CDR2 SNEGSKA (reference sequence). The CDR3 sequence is CSARDFAPSGNTIYF. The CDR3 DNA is TGCAGTGCTAGAGATTTTGCTCCCTCTGGAAACACCATATATTTT.

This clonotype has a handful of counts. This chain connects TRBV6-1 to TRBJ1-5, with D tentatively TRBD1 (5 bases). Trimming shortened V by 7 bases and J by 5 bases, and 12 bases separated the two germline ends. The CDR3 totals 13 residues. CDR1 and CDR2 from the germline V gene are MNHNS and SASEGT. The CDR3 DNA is TGTGCCAGCATGAGGGGTGCCGATCAGCCCCAGCATTTT. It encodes CASMRGADQPQHF.

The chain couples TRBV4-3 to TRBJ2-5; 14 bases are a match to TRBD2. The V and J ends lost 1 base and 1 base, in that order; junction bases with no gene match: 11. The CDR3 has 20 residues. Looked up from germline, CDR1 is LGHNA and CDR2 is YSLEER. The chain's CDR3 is CASSQVYGTSGGRSQETQYF. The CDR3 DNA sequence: TGCGCCAGCAGCCAAGTTTATGGGACTAGCGGGGGACGGTCCCAAGAGACCCAGTACTTC.

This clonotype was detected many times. The DNA of the CDR3 is TGCAGTGCTAGAATTCGGCGGGGCCAAGAGACCCAGTACTTC. Encoded protein: CSARIRRGQETQYF. The V and J genes are TRBV20-1 and TRBJ2-5, with D perhaps matching TRBD2 (6 bases). Trimming pared 2 bases from V and 1 base from J, leaving 11 bases between. The CDR3 extends over 14 amino acids. Germline V lookup: CDR1 DFQATT, CDR2 SNEGSKA (reference sequence).

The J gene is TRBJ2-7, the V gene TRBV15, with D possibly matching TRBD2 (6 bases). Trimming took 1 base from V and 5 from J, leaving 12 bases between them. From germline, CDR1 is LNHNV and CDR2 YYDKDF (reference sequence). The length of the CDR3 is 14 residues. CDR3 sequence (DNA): TGTGCCACCAGCAGAGTGGGGGGACTGGACGAGCAGTACTTC. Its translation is CATSRVGGLDEQYF.

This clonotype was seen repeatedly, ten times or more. CDR3 sequence (DNA): TGTGCCAGCAGCTACTTTGAGGGGGATCAGCCCCAGCATTTT. Protein: CASSYFEGDQPQHF. The chain recombines TRBV7-6 with TRBJ1-5; a weak D match, TRBD1 (6 bases). The CDR3 is made up of 14 amino acids. Germline loops: CDR1 SGHVS, CDR2 FNYEAQ. Trimming took off 4 bases at V and 5 bases at J, with 12 bases between the two ends.

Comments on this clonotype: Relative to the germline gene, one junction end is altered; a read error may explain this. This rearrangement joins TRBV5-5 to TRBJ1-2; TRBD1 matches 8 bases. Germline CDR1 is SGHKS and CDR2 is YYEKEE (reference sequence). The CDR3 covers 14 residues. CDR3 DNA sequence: TGTGCCAGCAAGCGACAGGGGAAGAACTATGGCTGCACCTTC. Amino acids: CASKRQGKNYGCTF.

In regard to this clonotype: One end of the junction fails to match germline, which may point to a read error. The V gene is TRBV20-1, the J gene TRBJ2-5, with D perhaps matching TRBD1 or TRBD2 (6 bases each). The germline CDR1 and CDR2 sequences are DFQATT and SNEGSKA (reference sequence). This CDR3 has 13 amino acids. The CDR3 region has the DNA TGCAGTGCCAGAGGTCGGGGGCCAGAGACCCAGTACTTC. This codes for CSARGRGPETQYF.

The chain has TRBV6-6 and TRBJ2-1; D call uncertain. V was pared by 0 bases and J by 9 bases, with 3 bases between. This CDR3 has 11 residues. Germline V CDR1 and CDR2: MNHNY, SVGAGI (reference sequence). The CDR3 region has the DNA TGTGCCAGCAGTTACTCGATTGAGCAGTTCTTC. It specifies CASSYSIEQFF.

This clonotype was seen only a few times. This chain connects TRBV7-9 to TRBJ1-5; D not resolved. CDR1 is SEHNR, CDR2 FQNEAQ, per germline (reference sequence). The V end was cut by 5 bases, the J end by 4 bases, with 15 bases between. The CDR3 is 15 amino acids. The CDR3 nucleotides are TGTGCCAGCAGCCCCTGGCCACTTCGAAATCAGCCCCAGCATTTT. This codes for CASSPWPLRNQPQHF.

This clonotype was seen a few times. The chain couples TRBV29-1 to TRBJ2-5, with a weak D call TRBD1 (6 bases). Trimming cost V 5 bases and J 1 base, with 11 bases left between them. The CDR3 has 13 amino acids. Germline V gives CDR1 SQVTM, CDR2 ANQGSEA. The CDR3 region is CSVYEDSQETQYF. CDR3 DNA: TGCAGCGTTTACGAGGACAGCCAAGAGACCCAGTACTTC.

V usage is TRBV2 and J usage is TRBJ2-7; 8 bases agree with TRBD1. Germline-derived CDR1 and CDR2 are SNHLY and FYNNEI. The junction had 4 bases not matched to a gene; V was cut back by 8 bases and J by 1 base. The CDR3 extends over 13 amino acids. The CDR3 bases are TGTGCCAGCTGGGGACAGGATTCCTACGAGCAGTACTTC. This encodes CASWGQDSYEQYF.

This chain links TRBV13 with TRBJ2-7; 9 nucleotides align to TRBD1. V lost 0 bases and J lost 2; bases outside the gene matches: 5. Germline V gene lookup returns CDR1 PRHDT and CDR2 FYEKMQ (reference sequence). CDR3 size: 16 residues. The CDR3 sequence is CASSLGRGQGTYEQYF. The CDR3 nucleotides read TGTGCCAGCAGCTTAGGTCGTGGACAGGGGACCTACGAGCAGTACTTC.

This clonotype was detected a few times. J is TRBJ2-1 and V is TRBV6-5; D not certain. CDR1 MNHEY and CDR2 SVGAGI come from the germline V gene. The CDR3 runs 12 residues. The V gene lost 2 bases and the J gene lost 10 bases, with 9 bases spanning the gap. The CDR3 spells CASSYENLEQFF. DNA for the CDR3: TGTGCCAGCAGTTACGAGAATTTGGAGCAGTTCTTC.

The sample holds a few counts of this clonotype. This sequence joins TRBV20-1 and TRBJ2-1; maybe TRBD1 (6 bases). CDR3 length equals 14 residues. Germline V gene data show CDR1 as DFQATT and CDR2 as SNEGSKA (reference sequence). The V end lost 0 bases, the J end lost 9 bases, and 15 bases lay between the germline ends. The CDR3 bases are TGCAGTGCTAGAGATCCGGCAGGGACAAGTGAGCAGTTCTTC. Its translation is CSARDPAGTSEQFF.

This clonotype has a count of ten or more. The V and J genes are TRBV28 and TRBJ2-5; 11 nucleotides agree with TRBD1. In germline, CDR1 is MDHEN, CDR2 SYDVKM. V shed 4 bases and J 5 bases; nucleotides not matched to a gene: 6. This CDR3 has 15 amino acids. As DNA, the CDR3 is TGTGCCAGCAGTTCGGACAGGGGGCGCGGGGAGACCCAGTACTTC. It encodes CASSSDRGRGETQYF. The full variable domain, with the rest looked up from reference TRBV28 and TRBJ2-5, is DVKVTQSSRYLVKRTGEKVFLECVQDMDHENMFWYRQDPGLGLRLIYFSYDVKMKEKGDIPEGYSVSREKKERFSLILESASTNQTSMYLCASSSDRGRGETQYFGPGTRLLVL.

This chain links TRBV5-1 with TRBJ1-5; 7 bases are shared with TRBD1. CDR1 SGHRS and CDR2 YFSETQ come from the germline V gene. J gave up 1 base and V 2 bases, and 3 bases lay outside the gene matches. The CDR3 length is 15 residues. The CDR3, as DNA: TGCGCCAGCAGCTTCAGGGGGGAAAGCAATCAGCCCCAGCATTTT. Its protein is CASSFRGESNQPQHF.

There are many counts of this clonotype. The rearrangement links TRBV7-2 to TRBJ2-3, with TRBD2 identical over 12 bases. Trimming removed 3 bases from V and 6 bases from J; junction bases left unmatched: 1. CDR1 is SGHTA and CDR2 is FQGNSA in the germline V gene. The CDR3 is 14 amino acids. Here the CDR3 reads CASSFGTSGDTQYF. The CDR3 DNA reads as TGTGCCAGCAGCTTCGGGACTAGCGGGGATACGCAGTATTTT.

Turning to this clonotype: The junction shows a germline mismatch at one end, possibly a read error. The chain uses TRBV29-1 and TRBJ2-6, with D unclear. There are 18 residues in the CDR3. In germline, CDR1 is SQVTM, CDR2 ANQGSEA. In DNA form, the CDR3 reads TGCAGCGTTGAAGTCCACAGAAAGGGCCTCCCTGGGACCAACGTCCTGACTTTC. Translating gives CSVEVHRKGLPGTNVLTF.

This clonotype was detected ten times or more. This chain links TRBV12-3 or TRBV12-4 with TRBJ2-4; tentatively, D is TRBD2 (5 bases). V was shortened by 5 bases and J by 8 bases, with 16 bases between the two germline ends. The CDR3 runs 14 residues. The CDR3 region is CASSPGSLAYIQYF. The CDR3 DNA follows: TGTGCCAGCAGTCCCGGGTCTCTAGCCTACATTCAGTACTTC.

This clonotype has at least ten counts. The chain's CDR3 is CASSWGTSYEQYV. In DNA form, the CDR3 reads TGTGCCAGCAGCTGGGGCACCTCCTACGAGCAGTACGTC. The chain couples TRBV7-2 to TRBJ2-7, with D perhaps TRBD1 (5 bases). In germline, CDR1 is SGHTA, CDR2 FQGNSA. V was cut by 4 bases and J by 0 bases, with 7 bases left in between. The CDR3 has 13 amino acids.